The sample holds a few counts of the clone carrying this T cell receptor (beta chain). One junction end disagrees with the germline gene, perhaps due to a read error. Donors were grouped by their self-reported clinical history. Recovered Cohort 3 donors showed two negative PCRs, clearance, or symptom resolution. This specimen comes from a study of blood T cell repertoires in COVID-19. Study summary: T cells, B-cell-depleted T cells, or PBMCs provided the cDNA or gDNA that served as material.

The CDR3 contains 17 residues. From germline, CDR1 is KGHSH and CDR2 LQKENI. As originally analysed: Reference gene primer amplification yielded estimated nucleated cell counts. Only in-frame clones appear in the TCRdb table, and some are missing; sequencing was by immunoSEQ multiplex PCR. For V, J and clone size, that table is used; D and trimming come from the DNA. The sample lists 160,000 or so clones; less than 85% were seen once. This rearrangement joins TRBV18 to TRBJ1-1; D is unresolved. This sequence originates from a man in his 60s who had recovered from COVID-19. Sequencing was done on a sample of PBMCs or T cells enriched from blood (not recorded which). The CDR3 loop reads CASSPLGVGNLNPEAFF. The CDR3 DNA reads as TGTGCCAGCTCACCTTTGGGAGTCGGCAACTTGAACCCTGAAGCTTTCTTT.